This T cell receptor beta chain was found in a study of cytomegalovirus exposure and HLA in healthy donors. The PCR made use of 60 Vbeta and 13 Jbeta primers. Method: immunoSEQ multiplex PCR; TCRdb's copy keeps in-frame clones and lacks some. The data contain some 180,000 clones, 65% to 90% of them seen just once; the ten biggest clones take up 2% to 2.5%. V was clipped by 4 bases and J by 6 bases; unmatched bases: 13. Per the germline V gene, CDR1 is MGHDK and CDR2 is SYGVNS. The CDR3 loop spans 16 amino acids. This TCR derives from a woman in her forties or fifties in good health and CMV-seronegative. Sequences were obtained from PBMCs. V is TRBV25-1 and J is TRBJ2-3; 7 bases match TRBD2. The CDR3 spells CASSGLQAGSTDTQYF. For the CDR3, the DNA is TGTGCCAGCAGTGGTCTCCAAGCGGGGTCTACGGATACGCAGTATTTT.